This T cell receptor beta chain is drawn from a study of blood T cells in healthy people across ages. Turning to the study itself: Per two T cells, template switching captured roughly one barcoded beta molecule. General study results and limits: Considered underestimates were the diversity estimates obtained from one million T cells. With unsorted PBMCs, a conclusive comparison of naive versus antigen-experienced cells was not possible. Donors of long life had a larger count of naive CD4+ cells and greater diversity than aged donors.

CDR1 is MNHEY and CDR2 is SVGAGI in the germline V gene. Trimming cost V 6 bases and J 5 bases, with 14 bases left between them. The CDR3 spans 13 residues. Note on this clonotype: Antigen specificity is unknown.

With a J-beta primer mix and a sample-barcoded 5' primer, a second PCR ran about 6 to 11 cycles. In TCRdb, the 5' RACE reads were re-called with MiXCR into one record per CDR3 protein. The sample consists of about 1.4 million distinct CDR3 sequences, approximately 59% of them appearing once. The sample taken for sequencing was blood. The TCR comes from a man younger than 30 in good health. The chain has TRBV6-5 and TRBJ2-7; TRBD2 might be the D (7 bases). Written as DNA, the CDR3 is TGTGCCAGCAGCCTTAAAGGGGGGGACGAGCAGTACTTC. Translation gives CASSLKGGDEQYF.